This TCR beta chain was sequenced for a study of cytomegalovirus exposure and HLA in healthy donors. Study-level results: Despite most TCR sequences being rare, some public TCRs occurred in many donors.

From germline, CDR1 is MDHEN and CDR2 SYDVKM. The CDR3 covers 12 residues. V lost 8 bases to trimming and J lost 3 bases, with 8 bases between them. For this clone: Its matching antigen is unknown.

The PCR was carried out with 60 Vbeta primers and 13 Jbeta primers. Measured with immunoSEQ multiplex PCR; TCRdb has only the in-frame clones, and not every one. The table lists 120,000 or so clones, around 80% of them singletons. The TCR originated in a female donor in good health and CMV-seropositive. V and J are TRBV28 and TRBJ1-3; D is possibly TRBD1 (6 bases). Sequenced material: PBMCs. In DNA form, the CDR3 reads TGTGCCAGCCGGACAGTTGGAAACACCATATATTTT. It codes for CASRTVGNTIYF.